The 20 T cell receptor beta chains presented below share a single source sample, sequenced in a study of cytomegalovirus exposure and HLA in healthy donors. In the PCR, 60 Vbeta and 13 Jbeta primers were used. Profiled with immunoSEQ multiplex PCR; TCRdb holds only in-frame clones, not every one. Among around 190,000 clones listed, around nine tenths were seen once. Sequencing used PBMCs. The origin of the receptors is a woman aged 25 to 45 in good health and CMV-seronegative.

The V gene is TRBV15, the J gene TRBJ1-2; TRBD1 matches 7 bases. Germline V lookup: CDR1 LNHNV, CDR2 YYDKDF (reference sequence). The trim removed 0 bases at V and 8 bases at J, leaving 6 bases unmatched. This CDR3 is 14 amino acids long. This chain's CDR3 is CATSRDGTGVGYTF. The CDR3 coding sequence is TGTGCCACCAGCAGAGATGGAACAGGGGTCGGCTACACCTTC. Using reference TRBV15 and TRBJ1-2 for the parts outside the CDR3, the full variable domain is DAMVIQNPRYQVTQFGKPVTLSCSQTLNHNVMYWYQQKSSQAPKLLFHYYDKDFNNEADTPDNFQSRRPNTSFCFLDIRSPGLGDTAMYLCATSRDGTGVGYTFGSGTRLTVV.

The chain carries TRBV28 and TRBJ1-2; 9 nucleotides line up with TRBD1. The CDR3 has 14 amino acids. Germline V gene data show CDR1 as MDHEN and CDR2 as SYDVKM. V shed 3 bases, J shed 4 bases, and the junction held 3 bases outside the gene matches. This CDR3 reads CASSLGQGSYGYTF. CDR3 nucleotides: TGTGCCAGCAGTTTGGGACAGGGCTCCTATGGCTACACCTTC.

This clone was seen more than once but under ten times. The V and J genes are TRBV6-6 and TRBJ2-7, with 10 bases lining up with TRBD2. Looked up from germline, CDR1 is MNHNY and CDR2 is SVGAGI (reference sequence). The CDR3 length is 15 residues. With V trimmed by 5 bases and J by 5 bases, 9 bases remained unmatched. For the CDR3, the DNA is TGTGCCAGCAGTACTCTAGCGGGAGTTTTCCACGAGCAGTACTTC. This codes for CASSTLAGVFHEQYF.

The chain's CDR3 is CASSDRTGLNEQYF. In nucleotides, the CDR3 is TGCGCCAGCAGTGATCGGACAGGGTTAAACGAGCAGTACTTC. The V gene is TRBV10-2, the J gene TRBJ2-7; 8 nucleotides agree with TRBD1. In germline, CDR1 is WSHSY, CDR2 SAAADI. Losses at the gene ends were 3 bases for V and 5 bases for J; bases not matched to a gene: 6. The length of the CDR3 is 14 residues.

In nucleotides, the CDR3 is TGTGCCAGCAGTGGTCAGGGGGCAAACACCGGGGAGCTGTTTTTT. It translates to CASSGQGANTGELFF. This chain connects TRBV27 to TRBJ2-2; TRBD1 matches at 8 bases. The CDR3 consists of 15 residues. The germline V gene has CDR1 MNHEY and CDR2 SMNVEV (reference sequence). After removal of 5 bases from V and 2 bases from J, the junction contained 4 bases not matched to a gene.

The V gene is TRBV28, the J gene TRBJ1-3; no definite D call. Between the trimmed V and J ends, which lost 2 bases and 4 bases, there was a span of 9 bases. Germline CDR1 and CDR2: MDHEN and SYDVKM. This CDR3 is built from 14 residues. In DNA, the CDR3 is TGTGCCAGCAGTTTACCGGGGTCGGGAAACACCATATATTTT. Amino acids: CASSLPGSGNTIYF.

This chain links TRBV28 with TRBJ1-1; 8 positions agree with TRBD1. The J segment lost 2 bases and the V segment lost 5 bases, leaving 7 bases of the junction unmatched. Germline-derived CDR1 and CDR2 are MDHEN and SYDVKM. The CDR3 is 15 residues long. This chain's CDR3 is CASSIPTGVNTEAFF. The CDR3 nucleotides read TGTGCCAGCAGTATCCCGACAGGGGTAAACACTGAAGCTTTCTTT.

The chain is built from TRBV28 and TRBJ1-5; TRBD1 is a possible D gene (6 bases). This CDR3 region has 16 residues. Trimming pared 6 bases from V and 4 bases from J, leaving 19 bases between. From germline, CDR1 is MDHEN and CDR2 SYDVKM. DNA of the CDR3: TGTGCCAGCAGCACCAGCAGGACAGCTTTAAATCAGCCCCAGCATTTT. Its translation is CASSTSRTALNQPQHF. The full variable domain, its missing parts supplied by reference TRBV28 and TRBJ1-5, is DVKVTQSSRYLVKRTGEKVFLECVQDMDHENMFWYRQDPGLGLRLIYFSYDVKMKEKGDIPEGYSVSREKKERFSLILESASTNQTSMYLCASSTSRTALNQPQHFGDGTRLSIL.

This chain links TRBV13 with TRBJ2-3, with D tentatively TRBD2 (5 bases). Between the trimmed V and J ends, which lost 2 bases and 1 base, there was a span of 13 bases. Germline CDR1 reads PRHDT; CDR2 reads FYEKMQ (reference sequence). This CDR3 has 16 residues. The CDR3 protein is CASSLRVGVGTDTQYF. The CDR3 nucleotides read TGTGCCAGCAGCTTACGGGTGGGAGTGGGCACAGATACGCAGTATTTT.

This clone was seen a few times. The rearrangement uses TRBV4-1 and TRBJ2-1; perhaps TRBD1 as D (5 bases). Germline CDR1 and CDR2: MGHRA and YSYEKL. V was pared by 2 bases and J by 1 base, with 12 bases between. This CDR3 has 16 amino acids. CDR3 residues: CASSQLDMISYNEQFF. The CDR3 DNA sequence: TGCGCCAGCAGCCAACTGGACATGATATCCTACAATGAGCAGTTCTTC.

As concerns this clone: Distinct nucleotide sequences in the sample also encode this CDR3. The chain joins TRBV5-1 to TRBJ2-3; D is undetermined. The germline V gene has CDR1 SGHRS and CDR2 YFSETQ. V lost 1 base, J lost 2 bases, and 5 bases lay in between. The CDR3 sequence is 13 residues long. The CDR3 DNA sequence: TGCGCCAGCAGCTTGCCATCCACAGATACGCAGTATTTT. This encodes CASSLPSTDTQYF.

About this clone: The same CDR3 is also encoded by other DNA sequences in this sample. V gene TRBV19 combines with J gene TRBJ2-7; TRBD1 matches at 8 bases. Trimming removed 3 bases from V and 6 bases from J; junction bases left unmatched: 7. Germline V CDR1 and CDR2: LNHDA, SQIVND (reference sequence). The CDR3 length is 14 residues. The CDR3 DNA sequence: TGTGCCAGTAGTATCCGACAGGGGCGGGGCGAGCAGTACTTC. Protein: CASSIRQGRGEQYF.

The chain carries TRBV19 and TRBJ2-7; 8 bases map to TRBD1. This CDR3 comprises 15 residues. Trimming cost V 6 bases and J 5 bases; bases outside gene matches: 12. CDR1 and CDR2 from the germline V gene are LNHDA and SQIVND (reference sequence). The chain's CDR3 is CASRGQAAVNDEQYF. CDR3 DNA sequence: TGTGCCAGTAGGGGACAGGCCGCCGTGAACGACGAGCAGTACTTC. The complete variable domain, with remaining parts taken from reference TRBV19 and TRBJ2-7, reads DGGITQSPKYLFRKEGQNVTLSCEQNLNHDAMYWYRQDPGQGLRLIYYSQIVNDFQKGDIAEGYSVSREKKESFPLTVTSAQKNPTAFYLCASRGQAAVNDEQYFGPGTRLTVT.

DNA for the CDR3: TGTGCCAGCTCAAGGGGACAGGGAAACACCGGGGAGCTGTTTTTT. Translating it yields CASSRGQGNTGELFF. This rearrangement joins TRBV18 to TRBJ2-2; 9 positions agree with TRBD1. CDR3 size: 15 residues. Unmatched junction bases numbered 3, after V lost 5 bases and J lost 2 bases. CDR1 KGHSH and CDR2 LQKENI come from the germline V gene. The entire variable domain, with the rest obtained from reference TRBV18 and TRBJ2-2, is as follows: NAGVMQNPRHLVRRRGQEARLRCSPMKGHSHVYWYRQLPEEGLKFMVYLQKENIIDESGMPKERFSAEFPKEGPSILRIQQVVRGDSAAYFCASSRGQGNTGELFFGEGSRLTVL.

CDR3 DNA: TGTGCCAGCACCTCAGGGGCAACTAATGAAAAACTGTTTTTT. Residues: CASTSGATNEKLFF. The V gene is TRBV11-2, the J gene TRBJ1-4, with a weak D call TRBD1 (6 bases). The CDR3 runs to 14 residues. The V gene's germline CDR1 is SGHAT and CDR2 FQNNGV. Trimming took off 7 bases at V and 0 bases at J, with 9 bases between the two ends.

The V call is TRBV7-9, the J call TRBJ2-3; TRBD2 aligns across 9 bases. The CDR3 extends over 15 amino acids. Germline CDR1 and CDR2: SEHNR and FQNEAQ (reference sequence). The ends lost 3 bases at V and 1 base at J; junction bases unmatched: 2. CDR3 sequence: CASSLSGGRTDTQYF. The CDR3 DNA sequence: TGTGCCAGCAGCTTGAGCGGGGGGCGCACAGATACGCAGTATTTT.

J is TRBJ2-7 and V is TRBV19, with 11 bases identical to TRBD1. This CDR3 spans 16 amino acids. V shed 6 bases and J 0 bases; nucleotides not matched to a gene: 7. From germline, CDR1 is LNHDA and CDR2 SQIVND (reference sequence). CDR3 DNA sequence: TGTGCCAGTAGCCCGGGACAGGGGGTAATCTCCTACGAGCAGTACTTC. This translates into CASSPGQGVISYEQYF. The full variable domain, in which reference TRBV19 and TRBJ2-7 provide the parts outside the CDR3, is DGGITQSPKYLFRKEGQNVTLSCEQNLNHDAMYWYRQDPGQGLRLIYYSQIVNDFQKGDIAEGYSVSREKKESFPLTVTSAQKNPTAFYLCASSPGQGVISYEQYFGPGTRLTVT.

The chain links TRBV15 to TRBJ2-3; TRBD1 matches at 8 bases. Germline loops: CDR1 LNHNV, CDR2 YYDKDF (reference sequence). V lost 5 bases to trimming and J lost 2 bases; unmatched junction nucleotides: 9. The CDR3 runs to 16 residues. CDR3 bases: TGTGCCACCAGCGGTAGACAGGGGTGGGACACAGATACGCAGTATTTT. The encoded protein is CATSGRQGWDTDTQYF.

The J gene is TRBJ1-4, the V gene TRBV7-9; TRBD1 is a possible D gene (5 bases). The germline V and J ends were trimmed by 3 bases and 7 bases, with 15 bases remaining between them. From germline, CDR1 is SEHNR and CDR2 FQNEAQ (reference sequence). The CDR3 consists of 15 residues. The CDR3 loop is CASSLASGGSEKLFF. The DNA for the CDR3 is TGTGCCAGCAGCTTGGCATCGGGGGGTAGTGAAAAACTGTTTTTT.

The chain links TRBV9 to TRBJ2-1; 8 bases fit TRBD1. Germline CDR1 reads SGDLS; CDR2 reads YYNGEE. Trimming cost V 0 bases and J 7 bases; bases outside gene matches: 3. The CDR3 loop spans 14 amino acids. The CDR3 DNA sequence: TGTGCCAGCAGCGTAGAACAGGGGGTGAATGAGCAGTTCTTC. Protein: CASSVEQGVNEQFF.